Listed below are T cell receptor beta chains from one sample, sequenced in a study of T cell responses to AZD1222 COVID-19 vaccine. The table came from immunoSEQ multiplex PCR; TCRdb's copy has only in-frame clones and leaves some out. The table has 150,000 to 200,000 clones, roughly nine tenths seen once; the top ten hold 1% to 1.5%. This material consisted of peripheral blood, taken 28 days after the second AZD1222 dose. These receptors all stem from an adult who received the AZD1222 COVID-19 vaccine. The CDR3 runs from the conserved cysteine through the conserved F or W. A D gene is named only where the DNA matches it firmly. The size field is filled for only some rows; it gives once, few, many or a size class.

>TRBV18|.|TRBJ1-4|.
CASSQGHGDEKLFF
TGTGCCAGCTCACAAGGACACGGTGATGAAAAACTGTTTTTT
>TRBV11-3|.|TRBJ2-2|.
CASSSRGPLGTGELFF
TGTGCCAGCAGCTCTAGGGGCCCGCTTGGGACCGGGGAGCTGTTTTTT
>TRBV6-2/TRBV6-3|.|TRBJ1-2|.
CASSYYDSYGYTF
TGTGCCAGCAGTTATTACGACAGCTATGGCTACACCTTC
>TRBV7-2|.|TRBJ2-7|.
CASSPPGYLDEQYF
TGTGCCAGCAGCCCGCCGGGTTACCTAGACGAGCAGTACTTC
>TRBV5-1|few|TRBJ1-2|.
CASSLDPGVGYGYTF
TGCGCCAGCAGCTTGGATCCCGGCGTCGGCTATGGCTACACCTTC
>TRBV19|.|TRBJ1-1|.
CASSKRTDLRNTEAFF
TGTGCCAGTAGTAAGCGGACAGACCTAAGGAACACTGAAGCTTTCTTT
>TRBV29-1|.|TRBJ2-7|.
CSWGDSYEQYF
TGCAGCTGGGGCGATTCCTACGAGCAGTACTTC
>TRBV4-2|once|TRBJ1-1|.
CASSPGGPLSTEAFF
TGTGCCAGCAGCCCGGGGGGACCCCTTAGCACTGAAGCTTTCTTT
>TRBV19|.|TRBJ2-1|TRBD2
CASSIGGGTNLGNEQFF
TGTGCCAGTAGTATAGGGGGGGGAACTAACCTGGGCAATGAGCAGTTCTTC
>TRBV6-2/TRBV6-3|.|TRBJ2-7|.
CASSSAHSPIAHEQYF
TGTGCCAGCAGTTCCGCACACTCCCCGATCGCCCACGAGCAGTACTTC
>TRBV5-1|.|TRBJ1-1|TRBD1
CASSYYQSGGMGAFF
TGCGCCAGCAGCTATTATCAATCAGGGGGAATGGGAGCTTTCTTT
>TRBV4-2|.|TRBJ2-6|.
CASSQGGSGANVLTF
TGTGCCAGCAGCCAGGGCGGCTCTGGGGCCAACGTCCTGACTTTC
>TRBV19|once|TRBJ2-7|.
CASSIRTGGGDEQYF
TGTGCCAGTAGTATAAGGACCGGCGGGGGCGACGAGCAGTACTTC
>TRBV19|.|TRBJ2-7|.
CASSIGRGASYEQYF
TGTGCCAGTAGTATCGGGCGGGGCGCATCCTACGAGCAGTACTTC
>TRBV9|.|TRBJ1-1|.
CASSRLPGGTEAFF
TGTGCCAGCAGCCGACTGCCGGGGGGCACTGAAGCTTTCTTT
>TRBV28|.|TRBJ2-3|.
CASSAARRFTDTQYF
TGTGCCAGCAGTGCCGCCAGGCGCTTCACAGATACGCAGTATTTT
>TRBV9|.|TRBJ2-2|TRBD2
CASSVALAGNTGELFF
TGTGCCAGCAGCGTAGCACTAGCGGGTAACACCGGGGAGCTGTTTTTT
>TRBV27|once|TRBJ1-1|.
CASSLLARGGIGNTEAFF
TGTGCCAGCAGTTTACTCGCCCGGGGGGGGATAGGAAACACTGAAGCTTTCTTT
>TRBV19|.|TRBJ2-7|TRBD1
CASSLRQGAYEQYF
TGTGCCAGTAGTCTCCGACAGGGGGCCTACGAGCAGTACTTC
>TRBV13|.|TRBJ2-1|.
CASSPGGEDEQFF
TGTGCCAGCAGCCCCGGTGGGGAGGATGAGCAGTTCTTC
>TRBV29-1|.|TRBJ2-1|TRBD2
CSSGLADNEQFF
TGCAGCTCCGGACTAGCCGACAATGAGCAGTTCTTC
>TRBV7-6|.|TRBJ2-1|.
CASSSLGANEQFF
TGTGCCAGCAGCTCCTTAGGGGCCAATGAGCAGTTCTTC
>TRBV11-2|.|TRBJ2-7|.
CASSLVPGAGEQYF
TGTGCCAGCAGCTTAGTTCCGGGGGCGGGGGAGCAGTACTTC
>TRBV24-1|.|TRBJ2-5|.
CATSDPRTGRGETQYF
TGTGCCACCAGTGACCCTAGGACAGGGCGGGGGGAGACCCAGTACTTC
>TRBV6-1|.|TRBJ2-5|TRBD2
CASSGTRRGITEYQETQYF
TGTGCCAGCAGTGGGACTAGGCGGGGGATAACCGAGTACCAAGAGACCCAGTACTTC
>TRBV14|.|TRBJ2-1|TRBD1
CASTVGSGGSNEQFF
TGTGCCAGCACCGTCGGGTCAGGGGGAAGCAATGAGCAGTTCTTC
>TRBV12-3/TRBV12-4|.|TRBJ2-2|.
CASGKRTGELFF
TGTGCCAGCGGTAAACGGACCGGGGAGCTGTTTTTT
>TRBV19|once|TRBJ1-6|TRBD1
CASSSGTGVNSPLHF
TGTGCCAGTAGCTCCGGGACAGGAGTTAATTCACCCCTCCACTTT
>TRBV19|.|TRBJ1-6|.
CASMRLPDSPLHF
TGTGCCAGTATGCGACTCCCAGATTCACCCCTCCACTTT
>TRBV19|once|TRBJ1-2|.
CASSNPPRRYGYTF
TGTGCCAGTAGTAACCCCCCACGAAGATATGGCTACACCTTC
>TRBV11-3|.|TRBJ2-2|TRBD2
CASSLTRGTNTGELFF
TGTGCCAGCAGCTTAACGCGGGGGACGAACACCGGGGAGCTGTTTTTT
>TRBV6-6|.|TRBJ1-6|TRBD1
CASIHRDRVNSPLHF
TGTGCCAGCATACACCGGGACAGGGTTAATTCACCCCTCCACTTT
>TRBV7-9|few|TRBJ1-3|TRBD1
CASSLEGTASSGNTIYF
TGTGCCAGCAGCTTAGAGGGGACAGCGTCTTCTGGAAACACCATATATTTT
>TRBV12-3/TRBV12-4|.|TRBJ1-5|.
CASSFSDNQPQHF
TGTGCCAGCAGTTTCTCAGATAATCAGCCCCAGCATTTT
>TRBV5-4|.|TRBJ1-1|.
CASSFEIMNTEAFF
TGTGCCAGCAGCTTTGAGATTATGAACACTGAAGCTTTCTTT
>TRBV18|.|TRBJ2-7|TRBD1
CASSQGTGWAEQYF
TGTGCCAGCTCACAAGGGACAGGGTGGGCCGAGCAGTACTTC
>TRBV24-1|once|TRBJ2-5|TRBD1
CATSEPDRAGETQYF
TGTGCCACCAGTGAGCCGGACAGGGCGGGAGAGACCCAGTACTTC
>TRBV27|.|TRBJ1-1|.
CASSLSEGLTTEAFF
TGTGCCAGCAGTTTATCAGAGGGATTAACCACTGAAGCTTTCTTT
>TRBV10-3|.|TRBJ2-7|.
CAHRSGIAYEQYF
TGTGCCCATCGATCCGGGATCGCCTACGAGCAGTACTTC
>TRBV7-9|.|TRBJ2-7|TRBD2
CASSSTSGRAHSYEQYF
TGTGCCAGCAGCTCGACTAGCGGGAGGGCCCACTCCTACGAGCAGTACTTC
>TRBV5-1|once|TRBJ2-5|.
CASSSGASLSKETQYF
TGCGCCAGCAGCTCCGGGGCTAGCCTGTCAAAAGAGACCCAGTACTTC
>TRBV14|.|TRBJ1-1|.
CASRERGTLNTEAFF
TGTGCCAGCAGAGAGCGGGGGACACTTAACACTGAAGCTTTCTTT
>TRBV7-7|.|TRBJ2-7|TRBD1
CASSPGQQIHEQYF
TGTGCCAGCAGCCCGGGACAGCAGATACACGAGCAGTACTTC
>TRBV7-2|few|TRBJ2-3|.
CASRQAPLTDTQYF
TGTGCCAGCAGACAGGCCCCCCTCACAGATACGCAGTATTTT
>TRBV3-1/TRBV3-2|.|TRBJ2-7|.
CASSPSLSHSYEQYF
TGTGCCAGCAGCCCGTCCTTAAGCCACTCCTACGAGCAGTACTTC
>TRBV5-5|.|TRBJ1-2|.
CASSLGTENYGYTF
TGTGCCAGCAGCTTGGGGACAGAGAACTATGGCTACACCTTC
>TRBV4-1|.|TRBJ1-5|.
CASSQEGHQPQHF
TGCGCCAGCAGCCAAGAAGGTCATCAGCCCCAGCATTTT
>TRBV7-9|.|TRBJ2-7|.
CASSSRVESYEQYF
TGTGCCAGCAGCTCCAGGGTAGAATCCTACGAGCAGTACTTC
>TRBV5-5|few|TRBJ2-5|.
CASSSGQSGETQYF
TGTGCCAGCAGCTCAGGACAGTCTGGGGAGACCCAGTACTTC
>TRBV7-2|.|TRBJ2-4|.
CASSLGGLGGAIQYF
TGTGCCAGCAGCTTGGGCGGGCTAGGAGGGGCCATTCAGTACTTC
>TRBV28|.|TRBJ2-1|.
CASRTGHISYNEQFF
TGTGCCAGCCGAACGGGACACATCTCCTACAATGAGCAGTTCTTC
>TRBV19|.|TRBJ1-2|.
CARSGGARGYTF
TGTGCCAGGAGCGGGGGAGCGCGTGGCTACACCTTC
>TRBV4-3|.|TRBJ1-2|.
CASSQDAGTGRYTF
TGCGCCAGCAGCCAAGATGCAGGGACTGGACGCTACACCTTC